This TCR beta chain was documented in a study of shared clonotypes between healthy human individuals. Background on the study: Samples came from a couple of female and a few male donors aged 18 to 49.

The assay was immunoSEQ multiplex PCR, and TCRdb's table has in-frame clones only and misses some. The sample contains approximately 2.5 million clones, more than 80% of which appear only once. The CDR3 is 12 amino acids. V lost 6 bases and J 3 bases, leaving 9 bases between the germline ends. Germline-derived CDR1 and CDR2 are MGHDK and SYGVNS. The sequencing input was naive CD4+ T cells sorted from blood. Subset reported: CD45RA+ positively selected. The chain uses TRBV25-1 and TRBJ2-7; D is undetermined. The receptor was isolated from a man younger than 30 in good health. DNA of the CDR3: TGTGCCAGCAGCACCTTAAACTACGAGCAGTACTTC. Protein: CASSTLNYEQYF.